The clone carrying this T cell receptor (beta chain) was recorded a few times. This specimen comes from a study of HIV-infected patients and healthy controls. TCRdb redid the calling of the 5' RACE reads with MiXCR, one entry per CDR3 protein. The table has about 18,000 distinct CDR3 sequences, about 17% seen once; the top ten hold 24%. This sequence originates from a human donor in good health. Source material: CD8+ T cells from blood.

The CDR3 DNA sequence: TGTGCCAGCAGCGGGGGACAGGGGGATCAGCCCCAGCATTTT. This gives the protein CASSGGQGDQPQHF. The rearrangement joins TRBV6-2 or TRBV6-3 to TRBJ1-5, with 11 bases lining up with TRBD1. This CDR3 spans 14 amino acids. Germline V lookup: CDR1 MNHEY, CDR2 SVGEGT. Trimming cost V 6 bases and J 5 bases; bases outside gene matches: 3.